One and the same sample provided the 19 T cell receptor beta chains below, sequenced in a study of T cell changes during pregnancy in multiple sclerosis. The method was immunoSEQ multiplex PCR; TCRdb's version includes in-frame clones alone and lacks a portion of them. The sample carries 35,000 to 40,000 clones, around 90% recorded once. This material consisted of CD4+ T cells from peripheral blood mononuclear cells, taken in the second trimester of pregnancy. The receptors here all came from a female donor with multiple sclerosis, enrolled in a pregnancy study.

The J gene is TRBJ2-7, the V gene TRBV6-1; 7 bases are a match to TRBD1. V was clipped by 6 bases and J by 3 bases; unmatched bases: 5. The CDR3 runs 13 residues. The V gene's germline CDR1 is MNHNS and CDR2 SASEGT. CDR3 in amino acids: CASRGTEFYEQYF. The DNA for the CDR3 is TGTGCCAGCAGGGGGACAGAGTTCTACGAGCAGTACTTC.

This chain links TRBV5-1 with TRBJ2-1; TRBD2 agrees at 7 bases. J was trimmed by 4 bases and V by 5 bases; bases with no gene match: 9. The V gene's germline CDR1 is SGHRS and CDR2 YFSETQ. The CDR3 runs to 15 residues. The CDR3 DNA follows: TGCGCCAGCAGACCTGGGAGCGGGGATTACAATGAGCAGTTCTTC. Translated, it gives CASRPGSGDYNEQFF.

The genes are TRBV25-1 and TRBJ1-5, with TRBD1 matching 7 bases. Germline V gene lookup returns CDR1 MGHDK and CDR2 SYGVNS. The J segment lost 4 bases and the V segment lost 5 bases, leaving 2 bases of the junction unmatched. The CDR3 spans 13 residues. The CDR3 nucleotides are TGTGCCAGCAGTCCAGGGGGGAATCAGCCCCAGCATTTT. Translating it yields CASSPGGNQPQHF.

This clone turned up a few times. The V gene is TRBV4-3, the J gene TRBJ2-7, with 7 bases identical to TRBD2. Trimming took 0 bases from V and 1 from J; bases not matched to a gene: 9. Germline assignment: CDR1 LGHNA and CDR2 YSLEER. The CDR3 totals 17 residues. The CDR3 DNA reads as TGCGCCAGCAGCCAAGATGGTATAGCTAGCGGTTCCTACGAGCAGTACTTC. It codes for CASSQDGIASGSYEQYF.

The chain joins TRBV5-1 to TRBJ2-1; 12 bases are shared with TRBD2. CDR1 is SGHRS and CDR2 is YFSETQ in the germline V gene. V shed 1 base and J 6 bases; nucleotides not matched to a gene: 5. CDR3 length: 16 amino acids. The chain's CDR3 is CASSLWLAGGSNEQFF. The CDR3 region has the DNA TGCGCCAGCAGCTTGTGGCTAGCGGGAGGGTCCAATGAGCAGTTCTTC.

The chain employs TRBV7-9 and TRBJ2-5; 12 bases are shared with TRBD2. V gave up 2 bases and J gave up 3 bases; unmatched junction bases: 7. Germline CDR1 and CDR2: SEHNR and FQNEAQ (reference sequence). There are 17 residues in the CDR3. The CDR3 is CASSLWGTSGQKETQYF. The CDR3 DNA reads TGTGCCAGCAGCTTATGGGGGACTAGCGGGCAGAAAGAGACCCAGTACTTC.

V gene TRBV30 combines with J gene TRBJ1-2; TRBD1 might be the D (5 bases). The CDR3 consists of 15 residues. Germline CDR1 reads GTSNPN; CDR2 reads SVGIG (reference sequence). V dropped 5 bases and J dropped 7 bases, with 23 bases sitting between them. This CDR3 is CAWETQLRIGGGYTF. DNA for the CDR3: TGTGCCTGGGAGACCCAGCTACGAATCGGGGGTGGCTACACCTTC. The variable domain in full, with the rest retrieved from reference TRBV30 and TRBJ1-2, is SQTIHQWPATLVQPVGSPLSLECTVEGTSNPNLYWYRQAAGRGLQLLFYSVGIGQISSEVPQNLSASRPQDRQFILSSKKLLLSDSGFYLCAWETQLRIGGGYTFGSGTRLTVV.

The chain has TRBV19 and TRBJ2-2; 15 bases agree with TRBD2. The CDR3 sequence is 17 residues long. V shed 4 bases and J 1 base; nucleotides not matched to a gene: 1. In germline, CDR1 is LNHDA, CDR2 SQIVND (reference sequence). DNA for the CDR3: TGTGCCAGTAGTAGGGGACTAGCGGGGGGGAACACCGGGGAGCTGTTTTTT. It encodes CASSRGLAGGNTGELFF.

The V call is TRBV5-6, the J call TRBJ2-5, with a possible D match to TRBD1 (6 bases). This CDR3 spans 14 amino acids. Trimming stripped 5 bases from V and 3 bases from J, with 14 bases between. CDR1 is SGHDT and CDR2 is YYEEEE in the germline V gene. The CDR3 nucleotides read TGTGCCAGCAGTCTTATGGGGGCTGAAGAGACCCAGTACTTC. Translating it yields CASSLMGAEETQYF.

This chain uses TRBV4-2 with TRBJ2-4; 8 nucleotides align to TRBD2. V gave up 4 bases and J gave up 1 base; unmatched junction bases: 12. This CDR3 spans 18 amino acids. CDR1 and CDR2 (germline): LGHNA, YNFKEQ. CDR3 sequence: CASSPSRGGEYAKNIQYF. The CDR3 coding sequence is TGTGCCAGCAGCCCATCCCGGGGGGGAGAGTACGCCAAAAACATTCAGTACTTC.

This clone was counted a single time. The DNA for the CDR3 is TGTGCCAGCAGTTTGGGGCAGTATAGCAATCAGCCCCAGCATTTT. Its translation: CASSLGQYSNQPQHF. J is TRBJ1-5 and V is TRBV6-5, with a weak D call TRBD1 (5 bases). Between the trimmed V and J ends, which lost 4 bases and 0 bases, there was a span of 10 bases. The germline V gene has CDR1 MNHEY and CDR2 SVGAGI. The length of the CDR3 is 15 residues.

The V call is TRBV11-2, the J call TRBJ1-1, with D tentatively TRBD1 (5 bases). The CDR3 totals 16 residues. The V and J ends lost 7 bases and 0 bases respectively, with 18 bases between them. CDR1 and CDR2 from the germline V gene are SGHAT and FQNNGV. The DNA of the CDR3 is TGTGCCAGCATCAGTAACTCAGGGCGCATGAACACTGAAGCTTTCTTT. It specifies CASISNSGRMNTEAFF.

The chain joins TRBV5-1 to TRBJ1-4; D unclear. The germline V gene has CDR1 SGHRS and CDR2 YFSETQ. Deletions cut 1 base from V and 8 bases from J, with 15 bases between. The CDR3 contains 15 residues. The CDR3, as DNA: TGCGCCAGCAGCTTGACTTTGACTCAAGGAGAAAAACTGTTTTTT. It translates to CASSLTLTQGEKLFF.

V gene TRBV5-1 combines with J gene TRBJ2-7, with D perhaps TRBD2 (5 bases). Germline CDR1 reads SGHRS; CDR2 reads YFSETQ. Trimming shortened V by 2 bases and J by 3 bases, and 12 bases separated the two germline ends. The length of the CDR3 is 14 residues. In DNA form, the CDR3 reads TGCGCCAGCAGCTTCACGGGTGAGGGCTACGAGCAGTACTTC. Amino acid sequence: CASSFTGEGYEQYF.

This clone was counted a few times. The genes are TRBV7-2 and TRBJ2-1; a possible D gene is TRBD2 (6 bases). The ends were cut back, 2 bases at V and 9 bases at J, with 17 bases in the middle. The CDR3 runs 15 residues. CDR1 and CDR2 from the germline V gene are SGHTA and FQGNSA. The CDR3 nucleotides read TGTGCCAGCAGCTTAAGCATCCTGCGGGATCGTGAGCAGTTCTTC. Translated: CASSLSILRDREQFF.

The chain employs TRBV25-1 and TRBJ2-4, with 7 nucleotides matching TRBD1. Germline V lookup: CDR1 MGHDK, CDR2 SYGVNS. The V and J ends lost 3 bases and 12 bases, in that order; junction bases with no gene match: 14. The CDR3 spans 15 residues. Here the CDR3 reads CASSDSSGQARTQYF. The CDR3 nucleotides read TGTGCCAGCAGTGATTCGTCAGGACAGGCAAGGACTCAGTACTTC.

V and J are TRBV5-1 and TRBJ2-1, with TRBD1 matching over 7 bases. The junction had 0 bases not matched to a gene; V was cut back by 3 bases and J by 3 bases. The CDR3 contains 13 residues. Germline lookup yields CDR1 SGHRS and CDR2 YFSETQ. The CDR3 sequence is CASSWDSYNEQFF. The DNA of the CDR3 is TGCGCCAGCAGCTGGGACAGCTACAATGAGCAGTTCTTC.

The chain is built from TRBV25-1 and TRBJ2-3; perhaps TRBD2 as D (5 bases). Germline-derived CDR1 and CDR2 are MGHDK and SYGVNS. The germline V and J ends were trimmed by 4 bases and 8 bases, with 10 bases remaining between them. CDR3 size: 12 residues. The CDR3 region has the DNA TGTGCCAGCAGTGGAACTAGAGGTACGCAGTATTTT. It translates to CASSGTRGTQYF.

CDR3: CASSLEGRGKVAEAFF. CDR3 bases: TGTGCCAGCAGCTTGGAGGGAAGGGGGAAAGTCGCTGAAGCTTTCTTT. The chain recombines TRBV5-6 with TRBJ1-1; D is perhaps TRBD1 (6 bases). This CDR3 is 16 amino acids long. Between the trimmed V and J ends, which lost 0 bases and 6 bases, there was a span of 18 bases. The germline CDR1 and CDR2 sequences are SGHDT and YYEEEE.